This TCR beta chain was retrieved from a study of T cells in Graves' hyperthyroidism and ophthalmopathy. Authors of the study amplified TCR beta CDR3 regions from RNA transcripts. First-round RT-PCR with HTBI primers amplified the TCR CDR3 region. Each CDR3 protein gets one entry after TCRdb re-called the multiplex PCR reads with MiXCR. Of hundreds of thousands of distinct CDR3 sequences in the sample, 14% are singletons; the top ten hold roughly 10%. V lost 3 bases, J lost 1 base, and 18 bases lay in between. Germline loops: CDR1 MNHGY, CDR2 SVAAGI. This CDR3 has 17 residues. This clonotype has just a few counts. Hyperthyroidism was newly diagnosed in patients aged 18 to 65 (duration under 2 months).

This sequence originates from a woman between 18 and 29 years old with Graves' hyperthyroidism. The J gene is TRBJ1-2, the V gene TRBV6-9; D may be TRBD1 (6 bases). Sequencing was carried out using blood. Written as DNA, the CDR3 is TGTGCCAGCAGTTACGAGGATTACAGGGTAGTTAACTATGGCTACACCTTC. Protein: CASSYEDYRVVNYGYTF.